These T cell receptor beta chains were read from a single sample in a study of blood T cell repertoires in COVID-19. Some clones are missing from TCRdb's copy, which holds only in-frame ones; the method was immunoSEQ multiplex PCR. Of 95,000 to 120,000 clones listed, 71% are singletons. Sequenced sample: peripheral blood. The receptors derive from a woman aged 40-49 years with acute or convalescent COVID-19. Each CDR3 is given with its conserved first and last residue. The order of the fields is D gene, V gene, J gene, clone size, CDR3 DNA, CDR3 protein. A D gene is named only where the DNA matches it firmly. Size values are once, few and many counts, or a class for expanded clones, and some rows have none.

TRBD2	TRBV7-2	TRBJ2-3	few	TGTGCCAGCAGCTGGAGCGGGGGGACAGATACGCAGTATTTT	CASSWSGGTDTQYF
.	TRBV14	TRBJ2-5	.	TGTGCCAGCAGCCAAGATTGGGCAGGCCAAGAGACCCAGTACTTC	CASSQDWAGQETQYF
TRBD1	TRBV28	TRBJ2-7	.	TGTGCCAGCAGTTTTCCTCCGGGACAGGACTCCTACGAGCAGTACTTC	CASSFPPGQDSYEQYF
.	TRBV9	TRBJ1-1	.	TGTGCCAGCAGCCCAGAGGGGAGGGGGAACACTGAAGCTTTCTTT	CASSPEGRGNTEAFF
TRBD1	TRBV5-4	TRBJ1-4	.	TGTGCCAGCAGCTTGGGGGGGACAGGGGGAGACGAAAAACTGTTTTTT	CASSLGGTGGDEKLFF
TRBD1	TRBV5-1	TRBJ2-7	many	TGCGCCAGCAGCATTACCTCCGGGACAGGATACTACGAGCAGTACTTC	CASSITSGTGYYEQYF
.	TRBV11-2	TRBJ2-1	.	TGTGCCAGCAGCTTAATGGGGGCTGGTGAGCAGTTCTTC	CASSLMGAGEQFF
TRBD1	TRBV5-4	TRBJ1-2	few	TGTGCCAGCAGCTCCGGGACAGGGTCCTATGGCTACACCTTC	CASSSGTGSYGYTF
.	TRBV3-1/TRBV3-2	TRBJ1-2	once	TGTGCCAGCAGCCACTTGGAGGTCAGCTATGGCTACACCTTC	CASSHLEVSYGYTF
.	TRBV29-1	TRBJ1-2	.	TGCAGCGTTGAAGTCTGGGGAGGGTCTTCAGGCTACACCTTC	CSVEVWGGSSGYTF
TRBD2	TRBV28	TRBJ2-4	.	TGTGCCAGCAGTCCCCGCGGTAGCGGGGGGGTTCGCATTCAGTACTTC	CASSPRGSGGVRIQYF